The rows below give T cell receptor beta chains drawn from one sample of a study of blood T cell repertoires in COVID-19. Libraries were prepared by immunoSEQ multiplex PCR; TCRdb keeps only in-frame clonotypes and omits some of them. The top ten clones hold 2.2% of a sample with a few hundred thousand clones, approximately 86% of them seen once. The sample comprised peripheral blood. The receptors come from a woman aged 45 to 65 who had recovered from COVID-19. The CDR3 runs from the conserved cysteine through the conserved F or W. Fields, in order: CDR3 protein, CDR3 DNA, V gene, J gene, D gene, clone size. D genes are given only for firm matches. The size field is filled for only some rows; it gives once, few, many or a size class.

CDR3aa: CASSLGSATYNEQFF
CDR3nt: TGTGCCAGCAGCCTAGGGAGCGCGACCTACAATGAGCAGTTCTTC
v_gene: TRBV13
j_gene: TRBJ2-1
d_gene: -
abundance: -

CDR3aa: CAPPDSSGNTIYF
CDR3nt: TGTGCCCCTCCGGACAGCTCTGGAAACACCATATATTTT
v_gene: TRBV6-4
j_gene: TRBJ1-3
d_gene: -
abundance: -

CDR3aa: CASSTANEQFF
CDR3nt: TGTGCCAGCAGTACCGCGAATGAGCAGTTCTTC
v_gene: TRBV27
j_gene: TRBJ2-1
d_gene: -
abundance: -

CDR3aa: CASSPGQGIDTIYF
CDR3nt: TGTGCCAGTAGTCCCGGACAGGGAATAGACACCATATATTTT
v_gene: TRBV19
j_gene: TRBJ1-3
d_gene: TRBD1
abundance: -

CDR3aa: CASSNRGGDYNEQFF
CDR3nt: TGTGCCAGCTCCAACAGAGGGGGTGACTACAATGAGCAGTTCTTC
v_gene: TRBV18
j_gene: TRBJ2-1
d_gene: -
abundance: -

CDR3aa: CASSYSTATLYGYTF
CDR3nt: TGTGCCAGCAGTTACTCGACTGCTACCCTCTATGGCTACACCTTC
v_gene: TRBV6-2/TRBV6-3
j_gene: TRBJ1-2
d_gene: -
abundance: -

CDR3aa: CASRHSGLAGDTGELFF
CDR3nt: TGTGCCAGCAGGCATTCGGGACTAGCGGGGGACACCGGGGAGCTGTTTTTT
v_gene: TRBV7-2
j_gene: TRBJ2-2
d_gene: TRBD2
abundance: -

CDR3aa: CASSPGYNEQFF
CDR3nt: TGTGCCAGCAGCCCCGGGTACAATGAGCAGTTCTTC
v_gene: TRBV7-3
j_gene: TRBJ2-1
d_gene: -
abundance: -

CDR3aa: CASRTSYGYTF
CDR3nt: TGTGCCAGCAGAACAAGCTATGGCTACACCTTC
v_gene: TRBV28
j_gene: TRBJ1-2
d_gene: -
abundance: -

CDR3aa: CASRGLPSSYNSPLHF
CDR3nt: TGCGCCAGCCGGGGACTTCCGAGCTCCTATAATTCACCCCTCCACTTT
v_gene: TRBV5-1
j_gene: TRBJ1-6
d_gene: -
abundance: -

CDR3aa: CASSNAGVSNQPQHF
CDR3nt: TGTGCCAGCAGCAACGCAGGGGTCAGCAATCAGCCCCAGCATTTT
v_gene: TRBV6-5
j_gene: TRBJ1-5
d_gene: -
abundance: -

CDR3aa: CASSGATGEAPGYTF
CDR3nt: TGTGCCAGCAGCGGGGCGACAGGGGAGGCTCCCGGCTACACCTTC
v_gene: TRBV4-2
j_gene: TRBJ1-2
d_gene: TRBD1
abundance: -

CDR3aa: CASNTGDRGLQNIQYF
CDR3nt: TGTGCCAGTAATACCGGGGACAGGGGGCTTCAAAACATTCAGTACTTC
v_gene: TRBV19
j_gene: TRBJ2-4
d_gene: TRBD1
abundance: -

CDR3aa: CASGRDSANYGYTF
CDR3nt: TGCGCCAGCGGCCGGGACAGTGCTAACTATGGCTACACCTTC
v_gene: TRBV5-1
j_gene: TRBJ1-2
d_gene: TRBD1
abundance: -

CDR3aa: CASSPSREDGYTF
CDR3nt: TGTGCCAGCAGCCCTTCGAGGGAGGATGGCTACACCTTC
v_gene: TRBV7-2
j_gene: TRBJ1-2
d_gene: -
abundance: -

CDR3aa: CATSDPGLGQQTQYF
CDR3nt: TGTGCCACCAGTGACCCAGGGTTAGGGCAACAGACCCAGTACTTC
v_gene: TRBV24-1
j_gene: TRBJ2-5
d_gene: -
abundance: -

CDR3aa: CASSSQGSNEQFF
CDR3nt: TGCGCCAGCAGCTCACAGGGTAGCAATGAGCAGTTCTTC
v_gene: TRBV5-1
j_gene: TRBJ2-1
d_gene: -
abundance: -

CDR3aa: CASSPPRRPYEQYF
CDR3nt: TGTGCCAGCTCCCCCCCCAGGCGACCCTACGAGCAGTACTTC
v_gene: TRBV18
j_gene: TRBJ2-7
d_gene: -
abundance: -

CDR3aa: CSGRRGFTGELFF
CDR3nt: TGCAGCGGGCGACGGGGATTTACCGGGGAGCTGTTTTTT
v_gene: TRBV29-1
j_gene: TRBJ2-2
d_gene: -
abundance: -

CDR3aa: CASSSGQGSGNTIYF
CDR3nt: TGCGCCAGCAGCTCGGGACAGGGGTCTGGAAACACCATATATTTT
v_gene: TRBV5-1
j_gene: TRBJ1-3
d_gene: TRBD1
abundance: -

CDR3aa: CASSPQGLKGELFF
CDR3nt: TGCGCCAGCAGCCCCCAGGGACTAAAAGGGGAGCTGTTTTTT
v_gene: TRBV4-3
j_gene: TRBJ2-2
d_gene: TRBD2
abundance: -

CDR3aa: CASSVGLAGARFPSYNEQFF
CDR3nt: TGTGCCAGCAGCGTAGGACTAGCGGGGGCCCGATTCCCTTCCTACAATGAGCAGTTCTTC
v_gene: TRBV9
j_gene: TRBJ2-1
d_gene: TRBD2
abundance: -

CDR3aa: CSVQGHLSYEQYF
CDR3nt: TGCAGCGTTCAGGGGCATCTCTCCTACGAGCAGTACTTC
v_gene: TRBV29-1
j_gene: TRBJ2-7
d_gene: -
abundance: few

CDR3aa: CASSPPGIAGGSTNEQFF
CDR3nt: TGTGCCAGCTCACCACCGGGAATAGCGGGAGGAAGCACAAATGAGCAGTTCTTC
v_gene: TRBV18
j_gene: TRBJ2-1
d_gene: TRBD2
abundance: -

CDR3aa: CASSEYSISGNTIYF
CDR3nt: TGTGCCAGCAGTGAGTACAGTATCTCTGGAAACACCATATATTTT
v_gene: TRBV6-1
j_gene: TRBJ1-3
d_gene: -
abundance: -

CDR3aa: CASSREQGAANTGELFF
CDR3nt: TGTGCCAGTAGTAGAGAACAGGGGGCAGCGAACACCGGGGAGCTGTTTTTT
v_gene: TRBV19
j_gene: TRBJ2-2
d_gene: TRBD1
abundance: -

CDR3aa: CARSGRQGLPYEQYF
CDR3nt: TGTGCCAGAAGCGGCCGACAGGGGCTCCCCTACGAGCAGTACTTC
v_gene: TRBV5-3
j_gene: TRBJ2-7
d_gene: TRBD1
abundance: -

CDR3aa: CASSLEGHQLFF
CDR3nt: TGTGCCAGCAGCTTAGAGGGACATCAACTGTTTTTT
v_gene: TRBV13
j_gene: TRBJ1-4
d_gene: -
abundance: -